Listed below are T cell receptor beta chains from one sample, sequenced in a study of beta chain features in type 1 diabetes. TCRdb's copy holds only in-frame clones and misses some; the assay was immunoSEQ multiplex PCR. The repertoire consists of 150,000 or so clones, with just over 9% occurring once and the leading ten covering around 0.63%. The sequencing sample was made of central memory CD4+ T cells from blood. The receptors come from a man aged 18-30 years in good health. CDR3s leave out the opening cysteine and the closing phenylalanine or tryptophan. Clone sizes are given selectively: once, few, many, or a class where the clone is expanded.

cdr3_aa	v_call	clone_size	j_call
ASGEREANYGYT	TRBV5-1	few	TRBJ1-2
ASSLSRGAWSSYNSPLH	TRBV7-9	.	TRBJ1-6
ASSLLAAGANVLT	TRBV9	few	TRBJ2-6
ASSIEGRTYYEQY	TRBV19	few	TRBJ2-7
ASSPDRRETQY	TRBV28	few	TRBJ2-5
ASSQEGAGGFNEQF	TRBV4-2	.	TRBJ2-1
ASSFNRGGETQY	TRBV5-1	.	TRBJ2-5
SVESGNEQF	TRBV29-1	.	TRBJ2-1
ASSRRDRAEKLF	TRBV6-6	few	TRBJ1-4
ATRQGAGNTIY	TRBV19	.	TRBJ1-3
ASRPQYSGQGKAEQY	TRBV27	few	TRBJ2-7
ASSPLDRVRSGELF	TRBV18	few	TRBJ2-2
ASSPIPQTALYGYT	TRBV5-6	.	TRBJ1-2
ASSQDLGGSGGSYEQY	TRBV4-3	few	TRBJ2-7
ASSKGGFRAEKLF	TRBV4-1	few	TRBJ1-4
ASSSDSGTGVNSPLH	TRBV5-1	few	TRBJ1-6
SARESDTQY	TRBV20-1	.	TRBJ2-3